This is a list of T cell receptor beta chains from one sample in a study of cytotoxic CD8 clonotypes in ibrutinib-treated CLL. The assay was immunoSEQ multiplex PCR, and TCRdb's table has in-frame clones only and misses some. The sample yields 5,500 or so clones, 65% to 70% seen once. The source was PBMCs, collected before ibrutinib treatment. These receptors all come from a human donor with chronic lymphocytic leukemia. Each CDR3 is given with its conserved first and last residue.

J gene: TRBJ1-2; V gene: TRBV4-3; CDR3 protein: CASSQAVRQGGYTF
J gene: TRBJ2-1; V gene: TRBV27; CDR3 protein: CASSLSRTTYNEQFF
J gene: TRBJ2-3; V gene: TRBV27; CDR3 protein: CASRMGQGLDTQYF
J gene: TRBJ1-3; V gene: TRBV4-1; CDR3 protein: CASSLIAVSDFTPGNTIYF
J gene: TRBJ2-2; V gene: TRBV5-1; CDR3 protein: CASSPTSQNTGELFF
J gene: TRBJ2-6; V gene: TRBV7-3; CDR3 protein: CASSPRPLGGTSGANVLTF
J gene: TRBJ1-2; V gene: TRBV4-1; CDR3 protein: CASSPYGGYGYTF
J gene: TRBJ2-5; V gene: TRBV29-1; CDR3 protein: CSVEGLAGLGETQYF
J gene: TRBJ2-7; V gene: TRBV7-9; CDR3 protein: CASSPHPTFILGEQYF
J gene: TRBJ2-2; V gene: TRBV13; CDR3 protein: CASSFRGYTGELFF
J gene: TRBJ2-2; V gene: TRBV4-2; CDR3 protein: CASSLGRGLGTGELFF
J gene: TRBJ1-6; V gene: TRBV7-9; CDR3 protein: CASSLSEGSPLHF
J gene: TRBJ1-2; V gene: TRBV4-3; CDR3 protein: CASSQRLEANYGYTF
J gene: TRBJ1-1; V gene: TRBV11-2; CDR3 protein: CASSPLGNTEAFF